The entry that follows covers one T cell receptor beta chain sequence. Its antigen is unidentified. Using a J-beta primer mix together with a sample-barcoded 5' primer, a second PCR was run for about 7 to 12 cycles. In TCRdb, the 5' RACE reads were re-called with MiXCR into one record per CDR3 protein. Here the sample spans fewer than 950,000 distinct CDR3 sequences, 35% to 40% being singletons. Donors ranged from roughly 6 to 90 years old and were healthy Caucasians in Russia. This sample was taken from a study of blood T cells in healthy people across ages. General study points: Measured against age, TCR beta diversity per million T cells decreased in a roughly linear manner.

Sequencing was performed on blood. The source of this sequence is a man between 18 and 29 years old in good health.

This CDR3 reads CASSPSQGTNSPLHF. CDR3 bases: TGTGCCAGCAGCCCATCACAGGGTACAAATTCACCCCTCCACTTT. The genes are TRBV7-2 and TRBJ1-6; possibly TRBD1 for D (6 bases). From germline, CDR1 is SGHTA and CDR2 FQGNSA. V shed 5 bases and J shed 7 bases, with 15 bases lying between them. The CDR3 contains 15 residues.